This T cell receptor (beta chain) emerged from a study of cytomegalovirus exposure and HLA in healthy donors. PCR was performed using 60 Vbeta and 13 Jbeta primers. Repertoires were generated with immunoSEQ multiplex PCR, while TCRdb's copy carries only in-frame clones and drops some. The profile shows about 170,000 clones, roughly 80% of them singletons. The source of this sequence is a male donor in good health and CMV-seronegative. Sequences were obtained from PBMCs.

The CDR3 DNA reads TGTGCCAGCAGTACCTTGACAGGGAGCACTGAAGCTTTCTTT. It encodes CASSTLTGSTEAFF. The chain employs TRBV6-5 and TRBJ1-1; 7 bases are a match to TRBD1. This CDR3 has 14 residues. V gave up 5 bases and J gave up 4 bases; unmatched junction bases: 7. Germline V gene lookup returns CDR1 MNHEY and CDR2 SVGAGI.